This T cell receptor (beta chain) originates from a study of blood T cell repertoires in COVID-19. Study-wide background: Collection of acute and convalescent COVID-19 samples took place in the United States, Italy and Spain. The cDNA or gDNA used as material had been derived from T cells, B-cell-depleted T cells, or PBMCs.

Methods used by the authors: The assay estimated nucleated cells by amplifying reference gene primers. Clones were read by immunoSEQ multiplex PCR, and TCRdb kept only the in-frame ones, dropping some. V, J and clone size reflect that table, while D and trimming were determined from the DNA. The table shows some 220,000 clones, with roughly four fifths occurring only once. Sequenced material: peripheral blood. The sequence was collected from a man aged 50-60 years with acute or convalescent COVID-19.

The CDR3: CASGLGDRGHNYGYTF. In nucleotides, the CDR3 is TGTGCTAGTGGTTTGGGGGACAGGGGCCACAACTATGGCTACACCTTC. This chain joins TRBV12-5 and TRBJ1-2; TRBD1 matches at 10 bases. The germline V gene encodes CDR1 LGHNT and CDR2 FRNRAP. Trimming cost V 1 base and J 2 bases; bases outside gene matches: 4. The CDR3 has 16 residues.